Following are 21 T cell receptor beta chains from one sample sequenced in a study of cytomegalovirus exposure and HLA in healthy donors. Assay: immunoSEQ multiplex PCR; the TCRdb copy retains only in-frame clones and omits some. The table shows 75,000 to 90,000 clones, with around 96% occurring only once. The sample was PBMCs. The source is a man younger than 35 in good health and CMV-seropositive.

The genes are TRBV10-3 and TRBJ2-7, with 7 positions matching TRBD1. Germline loops: CDR1 ENHRY, CDR2 SYGVKD. The CDR3 is 15 amino acids. The V and J ends lost 7 bases and 3 bases, in that order; junction bases with no gene match: 12. The CDR3 nucleotides read TGTGCCATCAACGAAGAATCGGGACAGAACTACGAGCAGTACTTC. Encoded protein: CAINEESGQNYEQYF.

This chain joins TRBV5-1 and TRBJ1-2, with a weak D call TRBD1 (5 bases). Germline V gene sequence: CDR1 SGHRS, CDR2 YFSETQ. CDR3 size: 14 residues. Trimming removed 5 bases from V and 7 bases from J, with 18 bases in between. In DNA form, the CDR3 reads TGCGCCAGCAGATTCCAGGGAGGAGGTGGTGGCTACACCTTC. This encodes CASRFQGGGGGYTF.

This chain joins TRBV21-1 and TRBJ1-3. TRBV21-1 corresponds to a pseudogene. This CDR3 region has 17 residues. The CDR3 loop is CASRRKIATNARNTIYF. In nucleotides, the CDR3 is TGTGCCAGCAGAAGAAAAATAGCTACAAACGCACGAAACACCATATATTTT.

J is TRBJ2-7 and V is TRBV30; TRBD2 aligns across 10 bases. J was trimmed by 2 bases and V by 2 bases; bases with no gene match: 9. CDR3 length: 16 amino acids. CDR1 is GTSNPN and CDR2 is SVGIG in the germline V gene (reference sequence). CDR3 bases: TGTGCCTGGAGTTCCCCTTGGACTAGCGGCACCTACGAGCAGTACTTC. As protein: CAWSSPWTSGTYEQYF.

The J gene is TRBJ1-5, the V gene TRBV2; D uncertain. There are 12 residues in the CDR3. Per the germline V gene, CDR1 is SNHLY and CDR2 is FYNNEI. Deletions cut 2 bases from V and 8 bases from J, with 7 bases between. The CDR3 DNA is TGTGCCAGCAGTGAACCTGGAGAGCCCCAGCATTTT. Protein product: CASSEPGEPQHF.

This clone was recorded only once. The chain has TRBV28 and TRBJ1-2; TRBD1 is a possible D gene (5 bases). V was clipped by 5 bases and J by 6 bases, with 13 bases between them. CDR1 and CDR2 from the germline V gene are MDHEN and SYDVKM. There are 13 residues in the CDR3. The CDR3, as DNA: TGTGCCAGCAGTGAAACAGGCAGGAATGGCTACACCTTC. It specifies CASSETGRNGYTF.

The gene calls are TRBV28 and TRBJ2-6; TRBD1 matches at 7 bases. V lost 7 bases to trimming and J lost 2 bases; unmatched junction nucleotides: 14. Germline values: CDR1 MDHEN, CDR2 SYDVKM. The CDR3 loop spans 18 amino acids. The CDR3 loop reads CASKKTLQGIAGANVLTF. CDR3 nucleotide sequence: TGTGCCAGCAAAAAAACTTTACAGGGGATAGCTGGGGCCAACGTCCTGACTTTC.

The chain is built from TRBV11-2 and TRBJ1-2; D ambiguous. CDR1 and CDR2 from the germline V gene are SGHAT and FQNNGV. Trimming took off 1 base at V and 7 bases at J, with 16 bases between the two ends. The CDR3 is 15 residues long. The CDR3 reads CASSLGAHNPGGYTF. CDR3 sequence (DNA): TGTGCCAGCAGCTTAGGCGCTCATAACCCGGGTGGCTACACCTTC.

This chain connects TRBV29-1 to TRBJ2-1, with 7 bases aligning to TRBD1. J gave up 5 bases and V 0 bases, and 7 bases lay outside the gene matches. In germline, CDR1 is SQVTM, CDR2 ANQGSEA. The CDR3 length is 15 residues. The CDR3 region has the DNA TGCAGCGTTGAAGACTTCGACAGGGTCAACAATGAGCAGTTCTTC. Its translation is CSVEDFDRVNNEQFF.

A single count supports this clone. The V gene is TRBV6-6, the J gene TRBJ1-2; the D gene is possibly TRBD1 (6 bases). The CDR3 extends over 14 amino acids. CDR1 is MNHNY and CDR2 is SVGAGI in the germline V gene (reference sequence). Trimming stripped 5 bases from V and 3 bases from J, with 13 bases between. For the CDR3, the DNA is TGTGCCAGCAGTCATTCGGACAGCTACTATGGCTACACCTTC. Translating gives CASSHSDSYYGYTF.

This chain joins TRBV19 and TRBJ2-7, with 7 bases matching TRBD1. Trimming took 5 bases from V and 8 from J; bases not matched to a gene: 12. The CDR3 is 14 amino acids. Germline V lookup: CDR1 LNHDA, CDR2 SQIVND (reference sequence). As DNA, the CDR3 is TGTGCCAGTAGTCATACCGGGACAGTAGGAAAGCAGTACTTC. Its protein is CASSHTGTVGKQYF.

J is TRBJ1-2 and V is TRBV29-1; maybe TRBD1 (6 bases). V lost 0 bases, J lost 14 bases, and 13 bases lay in between. This CDR3 region has 11 residues. The germline gives CDR1 SQVTM, CDR2 ANQGSEA. CDR3 in DNA: TGCAGCGTTGAAGATGGCTTGGACAGTACCTTC. It encodes CSVEDGLDSTF.

The V gene is TRBV5-4, the J gene TRBJ2-1, with D maybe TRBD2 (5 bases). With 5 bases removed from V and 10 bases from J, the gap between germline ends came to 37 bases. This CDR3 is built from 20 residues. The germline V gene encodes CDR1 SGHNT and CDR2 YYREEE (reference sequence). The CDR3 loop is CASSSPLALSWRTDNVEQFF. CDR3 coding DNA: TGTGCCAGCAGTTCTCCGCTAGCCCTTTCGTGGAGGACCGACAATGTAGAGCAGTTCTTC.

This clone was seen just once. CDR3 protein: CASSPGLEGNEQFF. Here the CDR3 DNA reads TGTGCCAGCAGTCCGGGACTAGAGGGGAATGAGCAGTTCTTC. V is TRBV6-5 and J is TRBJ2-1, with 8 bases matching TRBD2. This CDR3 contains 14 residues. Trimming took 5 bases from V and 7 from J; bases not matched to a gene: 7. Germline values: CDR1 MNHEY, CDR2 SVGAGI.

The sample holds one count of this clone. The CDR3 protein is CASSFDREETQYF. DNA for the CDR3: TGTGCCAGCAGTTTTGACAGGGAAGAGACCCAGTACTTC. The genes are TRBV5-6 and TRBJ2-5, with 7 positions matching TRBD1. This CDR3 contains 13 residues. In germline, CDR1 is SGHDT, CDR2 YYEEEE. V gave up 5 bases and J gave up 3 bases; unmatched junction bases: 4.

The chain carries TRBV11-2 and TRBJ2-7; weak D call: TRBD2 (7 bases). The CDR3 is made up of 12 amino acids. V was trimmed by 10 bases and J by 5 bases, leaving 15 bases between them. Germline CDR1 reads SGHAT; CDR2 reads FQNNGV. This chain's CDR3 is CATGGGSHEQYF. CDR3 nucleotides: TGTGCCACCGGGGGCGGGAGCCACGAGCAGTACTTC.

V gene TRBV7-6 combines with J gene TRBJ2-1; TRBD1 matches 9 bases. Looked up from germline, CDR1 is SGHVS and CDR2 is FNYEAQ. The J segment lost 5 bases and the V segment lost 2 bases, leaving 7 bases of the junction unmatched. The CDR3 extends over 16 amino acids. The chain's CDR3 is CASSLWDRDVNNEQFF. CDR3 DNA: TGTGCCAGCAGCTTATGGGACAGGGATGTCAACAATGAGCAGTTCTTC.

The chain employs TRBV11-2 and TRBJ2-1; D gene uncertain. In germline, CDR1 is SGHAT, CDR2 FQNNGV. V lost 1 base, J lost 9 bases, and 7 bases lay in between. This CDR3 spans 12 amino acids. In DNA form, the CDR3 reads TGTGCCAGCAGCTTAGCATCCGGTGAGCAGTTCTTC. This encodes CASSLASGEQFF.

This rearrangement joins TRBV4-2 to TRBJ1-5, with D maybe TRBD1 (6 bases). V lost 1 base and J 0 bases, leaving 13 bases between the germline ends. The CDR3 contains 17 residues. Germline CDR1 reads LGHNA; CDR2 reads YNFKEQ. The CDR3 loop is CASSQGGQGFSNQPQHF. DNA of the CDR3: TGTGCCAGCAGCCAAGGGGGGCAGGGTTTTAGCAATCAGCCCCAGCATTTT.

The V and J genes are TRBV11-2 and TRBJ2-7; TRBD2 is a possible D gene (6 bases). V gave up 5 bases and J gave up 0 bases, with 23 bases separating them. CDR1 SGHAT and CDR2 FQNNGV come from the germline V gene. The CDR3 extends over 18 amino acids. The CDR3: CASSHVPADYLSSYEQYF. The CDR3 bases are TGTGCCAGCAGCCATGTCCCCGCGGACTACTTAAGCTCCTACGAGCAGTACTTC.

V and J are TRBV5-1 and TRBJ1-4, with 7 bases that match TRBD1. Trimming removed 7 bases from V and 6 bases from J; junction bases left unmatched: 9. CDR3 size: 14 residues. Germline V gives CDR1 SGHRS, CDR2 YFSETQ. CDR3 coding DNA: TGCGCCAGCCGGGACGGGACAGCGGATGAAAAACTGTTTTTT. Protein product: CASRDGTADEKLFF.